This T cell receptor beta chain came from a study of T cells after posttransplantation cyclophosphamide. TCRdb's copy holds only in-frame clones and misses some; the assay was immunoSEQ multiplex PCR. The sample has approximately 30,000 clones, about nine tenths seen once; the top ten hold less than 3.5%. Study-wide findings and caveats: Donor CD8+ memory clones often dominated recipient blood repertoires at later times. After PTCy, TRB diversity resembled that of CNI/methotrexate controls. Blood and skin or GI T cell repertoires showed limited TRB overlap.

On the day of bone marrow donation, the related graft donor provided peripheral blood. In the case of this clone: Its antigen remains unknown.

This CDR3 comprises 11 residues. Trimming took off 6 bases at V and 11 bases at J, with 14 bases between the two ends. Germline V CDR1 and CDR2: DFQATT, SNEGSKA (reference sequence). The source is a man aged 45-65 years. The sequenced material came from PBMCs. V usage is TRBV20-1 and J usage is TRBJ1-5, with D uncertain. This CDR3 reads CSAGRSTAQHF. CDR3 in DNA: TGCAGTGCGGGCCGAAGTACAGCCCAGCATTTT.